Given below is one TCR beta chain in context. Assay: immunoSEQ multiplex PCR; the TCRdb copy retains only in-frame clones and omits some. This sample carries about 82,000 clones, 90% to 95% of them seen once, and the ten largest clones take 0.67%. This record belongs to a study of cytomegalovirus exposure and HLA in healthy donors. The overall study: The roughly 130 validation repertoires were reported in a later analysis to have been generated on the same platform as the roughly 700 first-cohort repertoires.

The germline V gene encodes CDR1 ENHRY and CDR2 SYGVKD. The CDR3 runs 18 residues. Deletions cut 0 bases from V and 0 bases from J, with 14 bases between. Sequencing was done on a sample of PBMCs. The clonotype was recovered from a man between 18 and 29 years old in good health and CMV-seronegative. V usage is TRBV10-3 and J usage is TRBJ1-4; a possible D gene is TRBD1 (6 bases). CDR3 sequence reads: CAISESRGGSATNEKLFF. The CDR3 DNA reads as TGTGCCATCAGTGAGTCACGAGGGGGATCGGCAACTAATGAAAAACTGTTTTTT.